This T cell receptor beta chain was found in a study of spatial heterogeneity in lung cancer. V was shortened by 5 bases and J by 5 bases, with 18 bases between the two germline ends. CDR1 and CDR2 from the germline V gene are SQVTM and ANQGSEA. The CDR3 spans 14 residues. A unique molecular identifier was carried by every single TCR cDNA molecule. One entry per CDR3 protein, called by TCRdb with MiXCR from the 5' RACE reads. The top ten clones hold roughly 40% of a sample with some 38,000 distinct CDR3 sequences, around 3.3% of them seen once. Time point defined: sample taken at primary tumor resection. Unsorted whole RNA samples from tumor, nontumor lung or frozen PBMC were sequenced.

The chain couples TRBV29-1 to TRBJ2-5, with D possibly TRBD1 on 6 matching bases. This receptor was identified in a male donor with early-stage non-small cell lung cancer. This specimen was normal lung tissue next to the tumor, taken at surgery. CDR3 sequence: CSVLSGAGAETQYF. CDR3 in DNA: TGCAGCGTTCTATCAGGGGCTGGGGCCGAGACCCAGTACTTC.